The TCR beta chain described here comes from a study of PD-1 blockade in classical Hodgkin lymphoma. The CDR3 extends over 15 amino acids. V was pared by 3 bases and J by 3 bases, with 4 bases of the junction left unmatched. Germline V gives CDR1 SGDLS, CDR2 YYNGEE. Measured with immunoSEQ multiplex PCR; TCRdb has only the in-frame clones, and not every one. The sample holds about 19,000 clones, 70% to 90% seen once. A single count supports this clone. Autologous stem cell transplantation was followed by relapse in every patient, and brentuximab vedotin exposure varied. This material consisted of peripheral blood mononuclear cells (PBMCs), taken before the second cycle of nivolumab. This chain joins TRBV9 and TRBJ2-3; 10 nucleotides match TRBD1. The sequence came from a human donor with classical Hodgkin lymphoma. The CDR3 nucleotides are TGTGCCAGCAGCGCGTCGGGACAGGGGACAGATACGCAGTATTTT. Translated: CASSASGQGTDTQYF.